These 23 T cell receptor beta chains came from one sample sequenced in a study of shared clonotypes between healthy human individuals. Data came from immunoSEQ multiplex PCR; TCRdb stores just in-frame clones and leaves some out. The table includes some 2,500,000 clones, 93% detected once. The sequenced material came from naive CD4+ T cells from PBMCs. Subset: CD45RA+ positively selected. These receptors all stem from a man younger than 30 in good health. Some clones in this sample may be carry-over from other donors' samples.

The rearrangement links TRBV18 to TRBJ1-2; D ambiguous. V was trimmed by 1 base and J by 4 bases, leaving 10 bases between them. This CDR3 comprises 14 residues. Germline CDR1 is KGHSH and CDR2 is LQKENI. CDR3 in amino acids: CASSPQRDGYGYTF. For the CDR3, the DNA is TGTGCCAGCTCACCACAAAGGGATGGCTATGGCTACACCTTC.

The chain recombines TRBV7-7 with TRBJ2-5; maybe TRBD2 (6 bases). Trimming removed 5 bases from V and 1 base from J, with 11 bases in between. Germline V lookup: CDR1 SSHAT, CDR2 FNYEAQ (reference sequence). This CDR3 is 14 amino acids long. The CDR3 reads CASSRRGTQETQYF. CDR3 nucleotides: TGTGCCAGCAGCCGCCGGGGGACCCAAGAGACCCAGTACTTC.

This clone appeared once. Different DNA sequences within this sample yield the same CDR3. The chain combines TRBV27 with TRBJ1-1; possibly TRBD1 for D (6 bases). Trimming pared 6 bases from V and 5 bases from J, leaving 16 bases between. The CDR3 covers 14 residues. Germline V gene sequence: CDR1 MNHEY, CDR2 SMNVEV (reference sequence). The CDR3 sequence: CASSLGGARTEAFF. The CDR3 region has the DNA TGTGCCAGCAGCCTAGGGGGGGCTCGGACTGAAGCTTTCTTT.

The rearrangement joins TRBV27 to TRBJ1-3; D is undetermined. V lost 0 bases and J lost 0, with 6 bases in between. The CDR3 totals 15 residues. The germline V gene has CDR1 MNHEY and CDR2 SMNVEV (reference sequence). The CDR3 DNA sequence: TGTGCCAGCAGTTTATCCCCAAGCTCTGGAAACACCATATATTTT. As protein: CASSLSPSSGNTIYF.

This chain links TRBV4-1 with TRBJ2-7; D call uncertain. This CDR3 region has 15 residues. CDR1 MGHRA and CDR2 YSYEKL come from the germline V gene. Trimming pared 4 bases from V and 1 base from J, leaving 14 bases between. This chain's CDR3 is CASSRLLQSSYEQYF. The CDR3 DNA reads as TGCGCCAGCAGCCGGCTGCTGCAGTCTTCCTACGAGCAGTACTTC.

This clone was counted once. This chain links TRBV7-2 with TRBJ2-7; D is tentatively TRBD1 or TRBD2 (7 bases each). Germline V CDR1 and CDR2: SGHTA, FQGNSA. The V and J ends lost 2 bases and 3 bases respectively, with 14 bases between them. The CDR3 runs to 15 residues. This chain's CDR3 is CASSLLRGGNYEQYF. CDR3 in DNA: TGTGCCAGCAGCTTACTCAGGGGGGGAAACTACGAGCAGTACTTC.

The chain recombines TRBV13 with TRBJ1-1, with a tentative D call TRBD1 (6 bases). The germline V gene encodes CDR1 PRHDT and CDR2 FYEKMQ (reference sequence). There are 16 residues in the CDR3. Trimming cost V 6 bases and J 4 bases, with 21 bases left between them. The CDR3 DNA sequence: TGTGCCAGCAGACAATCACAGGGCTGGGGCGGCACTGAAGCTTTCTTT. It is translated as CASRQSQGWGGTEAFF.

The chain's CDR3 is CASSLSSGTHSTDTQYF. CDR3 bases: TGTGCCAGCAGCTTGAGTAGCGGGACGCACAGCACAGATACGCAGTATTTT. This chain links TRBV5-4 with TRBJ2-3, with TRBD2 matching 8 bases. The CDR3 loop spans 17 amino acids. The trim removed 1 base at V and 0 bases at J, leaving 7 bases unmatched. Germline values: CDR1 SGHNT, CDR2 YYREEE (reference sequence).

The V and J genes are TRBV9 and TRBJ2-2; TRBD1 matches 9 bases. Germline assignment: CDR1 SGDLS and CDR2 YYNGEE. There are 15 residues in the CDR3. V gave up 4 bases and J gave up 5 bases; unmatched junction bases: 6. The CDR3 loop is CASSPRTGATGELFF. The DNA of the CDR3 is TGTGCCAGCAGCCCCCGGACAGGGGCGACCGGGGAGCTGTTTTTT.

This clone was seen only once. The genes are TRBV5-1 and TRBJ1-1; possible D gene TRBD1, 6 bases. Germline V lookup: CDR1 SGHRS, CDR2 YFSETQ. The CDR3 spans 14 residues. The V gene lost 1 base and the J gene lost 7 bases, with 14 bases spanning the gap. DNA of the CDR3: TGCGCCAGCAGCTTGTTTGGACAGAGGATTGAAGCTTTCTTT. It is translated as CASSLFGQRIEAFF.

Points on this clone: This same CDR3 is encoded by further DNA sequences in the sample. The rearrangement uses TRBV7-8 and TRBJ1-1; D not resolved. V lost 5 bases and J lost 1, with 11 bases in between. The CDR3 has 14 amino acids. Germline CDR1 is SGHVS and CDR2 is FQNEAQ. CDR3 in amino acids: CASSLNRGNTEAFF. The DNA of the CDR3 is TGTGCCAGCAGCCTCAACCGAGGGAACACTGAAGCTTTCTTT.

The rearrangement uses TRBV9 and TRBJ2-7, with D perhaps given as TRBD1 or TRBD2 (5 bases each). The V and J ends lost 4 bases and 3 bases respectively, with 20 bases between them. CDR1 is SGDLS, CDR2 YYNGEE, per germline. CDR3 length: 16 residues. Written as DNA, the CDR3 is TGTGCCAGCAGCCCGGTCGGGGACCCCTCTGTCTACGAGCAGTACTTC. Residues: CASSPVGDPSVYEQYF.

The chain is built from TRBV28 and TRBJ2-3; 9 nucleotides align to TRBD1. Trimming removed 8 bases from V and 2 bases from J; junction bases left unmatched: 5. Germline V lookup: CDR1 MDHEN, CDR2 SYDVKM. CDR3 size: 14 residues. In DNA form, the CDR3 reads TGTGCCAGCGGACAGGGGAACCTCACAGATACGCAGTATTTT. Translated, it gives CASGQGNLTDTQYF.

This clone was counted a single time. V and J are TRBV6-1 and TRBJ2-6; D gene ambiguous. From germline, CDR1 is MNHNS and CDR2 SASEGT. V gave up 4 bases and J gave up 4 bases, with 8 bases separating them. This CDR3 has 14 residues. In DNA form, the CDR3 reads TGTGCCAGCAGTGTCGCGCCGGGGGCCAACGTCCTGACTTTC. Translated, it gives CASSVAPGANVLTF.

V and J are TRBV7-9 and TRBJ2-7, with no clear D. The CDR3 is 15 amino acids. Germline CDR1 is SEHNR and CDR2 is FQNEAQ (reference sequence). Between the trimmed V and J ends, which lost 0 bases and 6 bases, there was a span of 15 bases. The CDR3 region is CASSLAAGSSGEQYF. The CDR3 bases are TGTGCCAGCAGCTTAGCCGCCGGATCATCCGGCGAGCAGTACTTC.

The chain has TRBV28 and TRBJ1-5; tentatively, D is TRBD1 (6 bases). Looked up from germline, CDR1 is MDHEN and CDR2 is SYDVKM. V gave up 8 bases and J gave up 5 bases, with 10 bases separating them. The CDR3 covers 12 residues. The CDR3 nucleotides are TGTGCCAGCGCCCAGGGGTATCAGCCCCAGCATTTT. This translates into CASAQGYQPQHF.

This chain uses TRBV30 with TRBJ1-2; no clear D gene. The CDR3 runs to 12 residues. Between the trimmed V and J ends, which lost 0 bases and 8 bases, there was a span of 10 bases. Germline CDR1 GTSNPN, CDR2 SVGIG (reference sequence). The CDR3 region has the DNA TGTGCCTGGAGTGTACCCAACGGAGGCTACACCTTC. It translates to CAWSVPNGGYTF.

The rearrangement uses TRBV6-6 and TRBJ1-1; possibly TRBD1 for D (5 bases). CDR1 is MNHNY and CDR2 is SVGAGI in the germline V gene (reference sequence). V lost 8 bases to trimming and J lost 10 bases, with 20 bases between them. The CDR3 extends over 13 amino acids. The CDR3 loop reads CASGGSGQGRAFF. CDR3 sequence (DNA): TGTGCCAGCGGTGGGTCTGGGCAGGGTAGAGCTTTCTTT.

This clone was detected a few times. This specimen includes other DNA sequences encoding the same CDR3. V gene TRBV5-1 combines with J gene TRBJ2-1; 12 bases are a match to TRBD2. CDR1 is SGHRS, CDR2 YFSETQ, per germline. With 2 bases clipped from V and 7 bases from J, the junction kept 1 base outside the gene matches. CDR3 length: 14 amino acids. Here the CDR3 DNA reads TGCGCCAGCAGCTTAGGGACTAGCGGGAATGAGCAGTTCTTC. This sequence encodes CASSLGTSGNEQFF.

The V gene is TRBV6-5, the J gene TRBJ2-5; a possible D gene is TRBD2 (5 bases). V was clipped by 8 bases and J by 3 bases, with 16 bases between them. CDR3 length: 14 residues. Germline-derived CDR1 and CDR2 are MNHEY and SVGAGI. For the CDR3, the DNA is TGTGCCAGCTCACGACGGGGAAATAAAGAGACCCAGTACTTC. Protein product: CASSRRGNKETQYF.

V is TRBV29-1 and J is TRBJ1-1, with D maybe TRBD1 (5 bases). The V and J ends lost 4 bases and 4 bases respectively, with 7 bases between them. The CDR3 covers 11 residues. Looked up from germline, CDR1 is SQVTM and CDR2 is ANQGSEA. The CDR3: CSVGGATEAFF. CDR3 coding DNA: TGCAGCGTTGGTGGGGCCACTGAAGCTTTCTTT. The full variable domain, its missing parts supplied by reference TRBV29-1 and TRBJ1-1, is SAVISQKPSRDICQRGTSLTIQCQVDSQVTMMFWYRQQPGQSLTLIATANQGSEATYESGFVIDKFPISRPNLTFSTLTVSNMSPEDSSIYLCSVGGATEAFFGQGTRLTVV.

This sequence joins TRBV7-2 and TRBJ2-1, with D tentatively TRBD1 or TRBD2 (5 bases each). The V and J ends lost 1 base and 4 bases respectively, with 11 bases between them. This CDR3 contains 15 residues. Germline assignment: CDR1 SGHTA and CDR2 FQGNSA. DNA for the CDR3: TGTGCCAGCAGCTTAGGTTATGGGGGTTACAATGAGCAGTTCTTC. It encodes CASSLGYGGYNEQFF.

This chain links TRBV11-2 with TRBJ2-5; perhaps D is TRBD1 or TRBD2 (6 bases each). The V gene's germline CDR1 is SGHAT and CDR2 FQNNGV. The V end lost 7 bases, the J end lost 3 bases, and 24 bases lay between the germline ends. The CDR3 sequence is 17 residues long. The chain's CDR3 is CASKRALAGQDKETQYF. The CDR3 DNA reads TGTGCCAGCAAGCGAGCTCTGGCGGGACAAGATAAAGAGACCCAGTACTTC. The full variable domain, in which reference TRBV11-2 and TRBJ2-5 provide the parts outside the CDR3, is EAGVAQSPRYKIIEKRQSVAFWCNPISGHATLYWYQQILGQGPKLLIQFQNNGVVDDSQLPKDRFSAERLKGVDSTLKIQPAKLEDSAVYLCASKRALAGQDKETQYFGPGTRLLVL.